A single sample is the source of the 6 T cell receptor beta chains below, sequenced in a study of CD8+CD57+ T cells in acquired aplastic anemia. Using genomic DNA as the template, TCR beta VDJ and CDR3 profiling was carried out. TCRdb recomputed calls from the reads with MiXCR, one row per CDR3 protein. The sample yields around 500,000 distinct CDR3 sequences, more than 25% seen once. CD8+CD57+ cell expansion, shown by flow cytometry, had occurred in the patients selected for sequencing. The sample was sorted CD4+, CD8+, or CD8+CD57+ T cells (not recorded which) from PBMCs. The receptor set was obtained from a human donor with aplastic anemia.

This chain connects TRBV15 to TRBJ2-7; D uncertain. Per the germline V gene, CDR1 is LNHNV and CDR2 is YYDKDF (reference sequence). This CDR3 region has 13 residues. V was clipped by 3 bases and J by 2 bases, with 8 bases between them. DNA for the CDR3: TGTGCCACCAGCAGGGTGACTCCCTACGAGCAGTACTTC. This gives the protein CATSRVTPYEQYF.

This clonotype is a singleton in its sample. The gene calls are TRBV10-3 and TRBJ2-2; D is perhaps TRBD2 (6 bases). There are 17 residues in the CDR3. Germline CDR1 and CDR2: ENHRY and SYGVKD. V was pared by 10 bases and J by 5 bases, with 26 bases between. CDR3 sequence: CASSPRFTSSGTGELFF. The DNA of the CDR3 is TGTGCCAGCAGCCCCAGGTTTACTAGCAGCGGGACCGGGGAGCTGTTTTTT.

The rearrangement joins TRBV5-1 to TRBJ1-1; D may be TRBD1 (5 bases). Germline V gene data show CDR1 as SGHRS and CDR2 as YFSETQ. Trimming removed 5 bases from V and 3 bases from J, with 14 bases in between. The CDR3 is 14 residues long. The CDR3 DNA reads as TGCGCCAGCAGACAGGTCCCGGGTGACACTGAAGCTTTCTTT. Protein product: CASRQVPGDTEAFF.

This rearrangement joins TRBV28 to TRBJ2-7; 7 bases map to TRBD2. The CDR3 has 14 amino acids. V gave up 4 bases and J gave up 4 bases; unmatched junction bases: 7. Germline values: CDR1 MDHEN, CDR2 SYDVKM. The CDR3 spells CASSSVGGSYEQYF. The CDR3 DNA follows: TGTGCCAGCAGTTCGGTAGGCGGGAGTTACGAGCAGTACTTC.

The genes are TRBV9 and TRBJ2-3; 9 nucleotides match TRBD2. The CDR3 is made up of 15 amino acids. Germline loops: CDR1 SGDLS, CDR2 YYNGEE. V was clipped by 0 bases and J by 4 bases; unmatched bases: 3. The CDR3 protein is CASSVVSGSADTQYF. Here the CDR3 DNA reads TGTGCCAGCAGCGTAGTTAGCGGGAGCGCAGATACGCAGTATTTT.

Comments on this clonotype: A read error may be the cause here, since a much bigger clone is one base away. The chain uses TRBV25-1 and TRBJ1-5; 9 bases align to TRBD1. The CDR3 runs 16 residues. From germline, CDR1 is MGHDK and CDR2 SYGVNS. In DNA, the CDR3 is TGTGGCAGCAGTGACCGTGGGACAGGGTATAATCAGCCCCAGCATTTT. Protein sequence: CGSSDRGTGYNQPQHF. The full variable domain, in which reference TRBV25-1 and TRBJ1-5 provide the parts outside the CDR3, is EADIYQTPRYLVIGTGKKITLECSQTMGHDKMYWYQQDPGMELHLIHYSYGVNSTEKGDLSSESTVSRIRTEHFPLTLESARPSHTSQYLCGSSDRGTGYNQPQHFGDGTRLSIL.